This passage covers 28 T cell receptor beta chains from one sample sequenced in a study of blood T cell repertoires in COVID-19 (dated by TCRdb to the early 2020s). The library was built by means of the immunoSEQ multiplex PCR assay. TCRdb holds this immuneACCESS table with in-frame rearrangements only. Some clones are missing; in checked studies, unresolved V genes explain under half, and the rest has no known cause. The sample table shows some 110,000 clones, and around 83% are seen once. The biggest ten clones account for 15% of the sample. The sample taken for sequencing was peripheral blood. The receptor source for this set is a woman of 80 years or more with acute or convalescent COVID-19.

A single count supports this clone. The genes are TRBV28 and TRBJ2-5; D perhaps matches TRBD2 (6 bases). V was clipped by 7 bases and J by 4 bases, with 10 bases between them. From germline, CDR1 is MDHEN and CDR2 SYDVKM. The length of the CDR3 is 12 residues. Here the CDR3 DNA reads TGTGCCAGCACGGTGGGGGGAGAGACCCAGTACTTC. Translation gives CASTVGGETQYF.

This sequence joins TRBV10-1 and TRBJ2-5, with D perhaps TRBD1 (5 bases). Trimming took 2 bases from V and 4 from J, leaving 20 bases between them. Germline lookup yields CDR1 WNHNN and CDR2 SYGVQD (reference sequence). There are 17 residues in the CDR3. The CDR3 is CASSESFQQGNRETQYF. Here the CDR3 DNA reads TGCGCCAGCAGTGAGAGTTTTCAGCAGGGAAACCGAGAGACCCAGTACTTC.

CDR3 loop: CASSPIQTSYEQYF. In nucleotides, the CDR3 is TGTGCCAGCTCACCGATCCAGACTTCCTACGAGCAGTACTTC. The chain couples TRBV18 to TRBJ2-7, with D uncertain. CDR1 and CDR2 (germline): KGHSH, LQKENI. The CDR3 has 14 residues. Trimming removed 3 bases from V and 1 base from J, with 10 bases in between.

This chain connects TRBV4-2 to TRBJ1-1; D is possibly TRBD1 (6 bases). The CDR3 sequence is 14 residues long. Germline-derived CDR1 and CDR2 are LGHNA and YNFKEQ. Trimming took off 0 bases at V and 10 bases at J, with 15 bases between the two ends. CDR3 coding DNA: TGTGCCAGCAGCCAAGATCAGGGACAAACCGGAGCTTTCTTT. The encoded protein is CASSQDQGQTGAFF.

The sample holds one count of this clone. The chain links TRBV18 to TRBJ1-1, with a possible D match to TRBD1 (5 bases). Germline-derived CDR1 and CDR2 are KGHSH and LQKENI. The CDR3 has 16 amino acids. V was clipped by 1 base and J by 0 bases, with 12 bases between them. The CDR3 DNA is TGTGCCAGCTCACCACGGCAGGGTGATGTGAACACTGAAGCTTTCTTT. It encodes CASSPRQGDVNTEAFF. Looking up the rest from reference TRBV18 and TRBJ1-1 gives the full variable domain: NAGVMQNPRHLVRRRGQEARLRCSPMKGHSHVYWYRQLPEEGLKFMVYLQKENIIDESGMPKERFSAEFPKEGPSILRIQQVVRGDSAAYFCASSPRQGDVNTEAFFGQGTRLTVV.

This clone occurred once. The rearrangement links TRBV18 to TRBJ1-6; TRBD1 might be the D (6 bases). CDR3 length equals 15 residues. Trimming cost V 3 bases and J 5 bases, with 11 bases left between them. Per the germline V gene, CDR1 is KGHSH and CDR2 is LQKENI. The CDR3 DNA reads as TGTGCCAGCTCACCTGGACAGACCGATAATTCACCCCTCCACTTT. It translates to CASSPGQTDNSPLHF.

The J gene is TRBJ1-6, the V gene TRBV19, with TRBD1 as a possible D gene (5 bases). Per germline, CDR1 LNHDA and CDR2 SQIVND (reference sequence). Trimming took 7 bases from V and 7 from J, leaving 17 bases between them. CDR3 length: 15 residues. The CDR3 nucleotides read TGTGCCAGTACGAGACAGAACCTATTCAATTCACCCCTCCACTTT. Translating gives CASTRQNLFNSPLHF.

V and J are TRBV6-5 and TRBJ2-7; the match to TRBD1 covers 12 bases. Germline V lookup: CDR1 MNHEY, CDR2 SVGAGI. With 7 bases clipped from V and 7 bases from J, the junction kept 5 bases outside the gene matches. The CDR3 totals 13 residues. CDR3 amino acids: CASTGQGALEQYF. For the CDR3, the DNA is TGTGCCAGCACGGGACAGGGGGCGTTAGAGCAGTACTTC.

The chain is built from TRBV23-1 and TRBJ1-2; D not resolved. TRBV23-1 is recorded as an ORF, its role being uncertain. V lost 7 bases to trimming and J lost 8 bases, with 11 bases between them. The CDR3 extends over 11 amino acids. The CDR3 DNA follows: TGCGCCAGCACCCACCTGAGGGGCTACACCTTC. It is translated as CASTHLRGYTF.

The chain is built from TRBV11-2 and TRBJ2-1; no clear D gene. Germline V CDR1 and CDR2: SGHAT, FQNNGV. This CDR3 comprises 14 residues. V was clipped by 1 base and J by 5 bases, with 9 bases between them. The CDR3 spells CASSLALRNNEQFF. CDR3 sequence (DNA): TGTGCCAGCAGCTTAGCATTGCGGAACAATGAGCAGTTCTTC.

The J gene is TRBJ2-1, the V gene TRBV7-9, with TRBD2 identical over 14 bases. Looked up from germline, CDR1 is SEHNR and CDR2 is FQNEAQ (reference sequence). The CDR3 has 16 residues. V lost 5 bases to trimming and J lost 7 bases; unmatched junction nucleotides: 7. CDR3 region: CASSPGLAGGKNEQFF. DNA of the CDR3: TGTGCCAGCAGCCCCGGACTAGCGGGAGGAAAAAATGAGCAGTTCTTC. Complete variable domain (other parts from reference TRBV7-9 and TRBJ2-1): DTGVSQNPRHKITKRGQNVTFRCDPISEHNRLYWYRQTLGQGPEFLTYFQNEAQLEKSRLLSDRFSAERPKGSFSTLEIQRTEQGDSAMYLCASSPGLAGGKNEQFFGPGTRLTVL.

This clone has only a few counts. The J gene is TRBJ1-1, the V gene TRBV19; 10 nucleotides line up with TRBD1. Germline loops: CDR1 LNHDA, CDR2 SQIVND (reference sequence). The CDR3 is 13 residues long. V lost 10 bases and J lost 1; bases outside the gene matches: 3. The CDR3, as DNA: TGTGCCACACGGACAGGGGGGAACACTGAAGCTTTCTTT. Residues: CATRTGGNTEAFF.

V and J are TRBV4-1 and TRBJ2-5, with a possible D match to TRBD2 (7 bases). The V gene's germline CDR1 is MGHRA and CDR2 YSYEKL. The CDR3 extends over 15 amino acids. Trimming stripped 8 bases from V and 4 bases from J, with 20 bases between. CDR3 DNA sequence: TGCGCCAGCCGTCATCTGGGGGGGCTTGGAGAGACCCAGTACTTC. It codes for CASRHLGGLGETQYF.

V gene TRBV5-1 combines with J gene TRBJ2-3; 12 bases are a match to TRBD2. Germline trimming cut 4 bases from V and 3 bases from J; bases unmatched to any gene: 9. This CDR3 has 17 amino acids. Germline CDR1 is SGHRS and CDR2 is YFSETQ. DNA of the CDR3: TGCGCCAGCAGCAAGGGACTAGCGGGCCTTGGTACAGATACGCAGTATTTT. Translation gives CASSKGLAGLGTDTQYF.

The chain uses TRBV6-5 and TRBJ2-5, with TRBD2 matching over 9 bases. CDR1 is MNHEY and CDR2 is SVGAGI in the germline V gene. Unmatched junction bases numbered 9, after V lost 6 bases and J lost 4 bases. CDR3 length: 15 residues. The CDR3 loop is CASRNPVSGRETQYF. The DNA for the CDR3 is TGTGCCAGCAGAAACCCTGTTAGCGGGAGAGAGACCCAGTACTTC.

The chain links TRBV27 to TRBJ2-3, with D tentatively TRBD1 (5 bases). Germline CDR1 and CDR2: MNHEY and SMNVEV (reference sequence). V was trimmed by 7 bases and J by 6 bases, leaving 14 bases between them. The CDR3 sequence is 13 residues long. CDR3: CASKLTGVDTQYF. CDR3 sequence (DNA): TGTGCCAGCAAGTTAACAGGTGTGGATACGCAGTATTTT.

This clone was counted once. The chain is built from TRBV10-1 and TRBJ2-1, with D maybe TRBD1 (5 bases). V lost 3 bases, J lost 8 bases, and 11 bases lay in between. The length of the CDR3 is 13 residues. Germline values: CDR1 WNHNN, CDR2 SYGVQD (reference sequence). CDR3 sequence (DNA): TGCGCCAGCAGTGATAGGGGAAGGGATGAGCAGTTCTTC. Translating it yields CASSDRGRDEQFF.

V usage is TRBV3-1 (or the pseudogene TRBV3-2) and J usage is TRBJ1-5; 9 nucleotides match TRBD1. V lost 4 bases and J lost 5; bases outside the gene matches: 6. CDR3 length equals 15 residues. Germline lookup yields CDR1 LGHDT and CDR2 YNNKEL (reference sequence). CDR3 DNA: TGTGCCAGCAGCCGCGGGACAGGGCTCGATCAGCCCCAGCATTTT. Amino acids: CASSRGTGLDQPQHF.

This chain joins TRBV6-2 or TRBV6-3 and TRBJ1-2; D possibly corresponds to TRBD1 (6 bases). The CDR3 is made up of 14 amino acids. Germline V gene data show CDR1 as MNHEY and CDR2 as SVGEGT. Trimming removed 5 bases at V and 1 base at J, with 11 bases between. As DNA, the CDR3 is TGTGCCAGCAGTCCCCGGACAGTTAACTATGGCTACACCTTC. Translating gives CASSPRTVNYGYTF.

This clone came up a few times. The chain links TRBV11-2 to TRBJ2-1; 11 nucleotides match TRBD2. Germline assignment: CDR1 SGHAT and CDR2 FQNNGV. The junction had 3 bases not matched to a gene; V was cut back by 1 base and J by 4 bases. This CDR3 comprises 16 residues. Here the CDR3 DNA reads TGTGCCAGCAGCTTAGTTGCTAGCGGGGGGTACAATGAGCAGTTCTTC. Translation gives CASSLVASGGYNEQFF.

The chain uses TRBV4-1 and TRBJ1-4; 7 nucleotides agree with TRBD1. Germline-derived CDR1 and CDR2 are MGHRA and YSYEKL. The CDR3 length is 17 residues. After removal of 1 base from V and 4 bases from J, the junction contained 9 bases not matched to a gene. The CDR3 sequence: CASSQALTGALNEKLFF. CDR3 coding DNA: TGCGCCAGCAGCCAAGCGCTTACAGGGGCTCTTAATGAAAAACTGTTTTTT.

V is TRBV29-1 and J is TRBJ2-7, with D possibly TRBD2 on 6 matching bases. The CDR3 runs 11 residues. Germline loops: CDR1 SQVTM, CDR2 ANQGSEA. V gave up 3 bases and J gave up 6 bases, with 9 bases separating them. CDR3 bases: TGCAGCGTTGATGGGGGAGGCGAGCAGTACTTC. It encodes CSVDGGGEQYF.

The chain employs TRBV5-1 and TRBJ2-7; TRBD2 matches 10 bases. The germline V gene has CDR1 SGHRS and CDR2 YFSETQ. This CDR3 region has 14 residues. V lost 7 bases, J lost 7 bases, and 11 bases stayed unmatched. In DNA form, the CDR3 reads TGCGCCAGCTATCAAGCGGGAGGGCCATATGAGCAGTACGTC. Its translation is CASYQAGGPYEQYV.

This sequence joins TRBV28 and TRBJ2-7; D gene ambiguous. The CDR3 totals 13 residues. Germline values: CDR1 MDHEN, CDR2 SYDVKM. With 5 bases removed from V and 5 bases from J, the gap between germline ends came to 13 bases. CDR3 nucleotides: TGTGCCAGCAGTGGATACTATAGAGACGAGCAGTACTTC. Protein product: CASSGYYRDEQYF.

The chain joins TRBV28 to TRBJ1-2; TRBD1 is a possible D gene (5 bases). The CDR3 is 16 amino acids. Trimming removed 5 bases at V and 0 bases at J, with 16 bases between. The germline V gene encodes CDR1 MDHEN and CDR2 SYDVKM. CDR3 sequence: CASSLSGTEANYGYTF. CDR3 DNA: TGTGCCAGCAGTCTTAGCGGGACCGAAGCTAACTATGGCTACACCTTC.

This clone was seen a few times. V is TRBV12-5 and J is TRBJ2-2, with 7 bases fitting TRBD2. The CDR3 is 15 residues long. J lost 5 bases, V lost 3 bases, and 6 bases had no gene match. CDR1 is LGHNT, CDR2 FRNRAP, per germline. The CDR3, as DNA: TGTGCTAGTGGTTTCGGCGGGAGTGGGACCGGGGAGCTGTTTTTT. This encodes CASGFGGSGTGELFF.

The table lists this clone with a count of one. This chain links TRBV24-1 with TRBJ1-5, with D hard to call. Per germline, CDR1 KGHDR and CDR2 SFDVKD. The CDR3 loop spans 12 amino acids. V was shortened by 6 bases and J by 1 base, with 3 bases between the two germline ends. CDR3 bases: TGTGCCACCAGTCTCAGCAATCAGCCCCAGCATTTT. Protein sequence: CATSLSNQPQHF.

V is TRBV11-2 and J is TRBJ1-2; TRBD1 matches 8 bases. The J segment lost 4 bases and the V segment lost 5 bases, leaving 9 bases of the junction unmatched. From germline, CDR1 is SGHAT and CDR2 FQNNGV. This CDR3 is built from 15 residues. CDR3: CASSPDREGIYGYTF. The CDR3 nucleotides read TGTGCCAGCAGCCCGGACAGGGAAGGTATCTATGGCTACACCTTC.